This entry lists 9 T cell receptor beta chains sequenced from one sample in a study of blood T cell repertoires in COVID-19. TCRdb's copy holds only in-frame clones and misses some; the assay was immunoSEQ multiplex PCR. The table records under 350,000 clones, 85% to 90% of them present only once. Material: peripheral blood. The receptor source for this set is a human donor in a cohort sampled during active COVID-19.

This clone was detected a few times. For the CDR3, the DNA is TGTGCCATCAGTTCCCCCAACAGGGACGAGCAGTACTTC. This encodes CAISSPNRDEQYF. The chain is built from TRBV10-3 and TRBJ2-7, with D perhaps matching TRBD1 (6 bases). Trimming removed 5 bases at V and 5 bases at J, with 13 bases between. Germline assignment: CDR1 ENHRY and CDR2 SYGVKD. The CDR3 is made up of 13 amino acids.

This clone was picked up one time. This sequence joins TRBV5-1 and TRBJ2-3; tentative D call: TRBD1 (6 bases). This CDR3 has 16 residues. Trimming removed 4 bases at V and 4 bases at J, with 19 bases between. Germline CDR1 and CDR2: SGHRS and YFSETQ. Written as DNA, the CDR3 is TGCGCCAGCAGCCAGATACGAGGGGGATACGCAGATACGCAGTATTTT. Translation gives CASSQIRGGYADTQYF.

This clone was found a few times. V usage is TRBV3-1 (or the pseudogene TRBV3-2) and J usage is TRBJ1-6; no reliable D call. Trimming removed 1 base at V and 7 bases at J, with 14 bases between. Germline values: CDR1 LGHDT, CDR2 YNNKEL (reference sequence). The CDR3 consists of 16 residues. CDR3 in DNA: TGTGCCAGCAGCCAAGGAGGACTGCTTGACAATTCACCCCTCCACTTT. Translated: CASSQGGLLDNSPLHF.

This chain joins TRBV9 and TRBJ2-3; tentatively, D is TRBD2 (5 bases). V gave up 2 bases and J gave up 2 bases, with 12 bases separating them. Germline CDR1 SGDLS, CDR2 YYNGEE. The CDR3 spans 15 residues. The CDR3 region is CASSVSPDFTDTQYF. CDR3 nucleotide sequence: TGTGCCAGCAGCGTGAGTCCGGACTTCACAGATACGCAGTATTTT.

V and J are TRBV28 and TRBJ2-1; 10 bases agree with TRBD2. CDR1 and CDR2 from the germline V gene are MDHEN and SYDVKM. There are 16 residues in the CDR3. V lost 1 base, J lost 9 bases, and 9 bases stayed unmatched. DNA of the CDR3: TGTGCCAGCAGTTTATCCATAGCTAGCGGGAGTAGTGAGCAGTTCTTC. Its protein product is CASSLSIASGSSEQFF.

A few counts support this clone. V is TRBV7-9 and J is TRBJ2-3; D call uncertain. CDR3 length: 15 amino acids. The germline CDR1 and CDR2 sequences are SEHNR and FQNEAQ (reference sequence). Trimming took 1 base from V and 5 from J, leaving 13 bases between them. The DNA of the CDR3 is TGTGCCAGCAGCTTAGTGGTAGATACCGTAGATACGCAGTATTTT. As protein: CASSLVVDTVDTQYF.

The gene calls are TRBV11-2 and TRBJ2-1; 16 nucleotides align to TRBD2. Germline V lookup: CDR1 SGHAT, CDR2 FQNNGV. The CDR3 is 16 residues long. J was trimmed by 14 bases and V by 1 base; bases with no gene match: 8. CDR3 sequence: CASSLVPGLAGGRKFF. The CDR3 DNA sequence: TGTGCCAGCAGCTTAGTTCCGGGACTAGCGGGAGGGAGGAAGTTCTTC. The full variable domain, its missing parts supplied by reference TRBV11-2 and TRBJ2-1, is EAGVAQSPRYKIIEKRQSVAFWCNPISGHATLYWYQQILGQGPKLLIQFQNNGVVDDSQLPKDRFSAERLKGVDSTLKIQPAKLEDSAVYLCASSLVPGLAGGRKFFGPGTRLTVL.

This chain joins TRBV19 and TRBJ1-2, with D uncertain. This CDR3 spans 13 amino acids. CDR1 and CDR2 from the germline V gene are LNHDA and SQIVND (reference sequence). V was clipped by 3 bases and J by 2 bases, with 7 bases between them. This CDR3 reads CASSIELNYGYTF. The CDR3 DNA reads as TGTGCCAGTAGTATCGAGTTAAACTATGGCTACACCTTC.

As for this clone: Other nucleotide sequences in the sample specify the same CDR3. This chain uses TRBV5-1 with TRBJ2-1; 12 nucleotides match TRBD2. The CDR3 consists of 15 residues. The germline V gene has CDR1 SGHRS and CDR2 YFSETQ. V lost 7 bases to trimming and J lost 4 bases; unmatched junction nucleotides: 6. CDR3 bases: TGCGCCAGCCGGCCACTAGCGGGAGGATACAATGAGCAGTTCTTC. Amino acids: CASRPLAGGYNEQFF.